This TCR beta chain was captured in a study of blood T cell repertoires in COVID-19. Study summary: COVID-19 samples from acute and convalescent phases originated in the United States, Italy and Spain. T cells, B-cell-depleted T cells, or PBMCs provided the cDNA or gDNA that served as material.

Trimming pared 7 bases from V and 4 bases from J, leaving 17 bases between. This CDR3 is built from 15 residues. The V gene's germline CDR1 is LNHDA and CDR2 SQIVND (reference sequence). Original methodology: Nucleated cell number was recorded as an estimate derived from reference gene primer amplification. This table comes from immunoSEQ multiplex PCR, and its TCRdb copy is limited to in-frame clones, with some not included. D and trimming come from the DNA, and the V and J calls and clone size come from that table. Of tens of thousands of clones listed, 70% to 80% are singletons. V and J are TRBV19 and TRBJ1-3; D not resolved. The sequenced material came from peripheral blood. The TCR originated in a man aged 65 to 85 with active or convalescent COVID-19. CDR3 sequence (DNA): TGTGCCAGTATTTCCGGAGGGTCGGACGGAAACACCATATATTTT. Protein sequence: CASISGGSDGNTIYF.